One TCR beta chain is described in this entry. The target antigen is unknown. The assay was immunoSEQ multiplex PCR, and TCRdb's table has in-frame clones only and misses some. The repertoire holds roughly 52,000 clones, with 76% as singletons. The germline V gene has CDR1 SGHRS and CDR2 YFSETQ. This CDR3 has 13 residues. The V end was cut by 0 bases, the J end by 3 bases, with 6 bases between. This specimen comes from a study of a mutant IDH1 vaccine in newly diagnosed glioma. The time point denotes: week 35, safety follow-up. What each vaccine dose contained was 300 ug of mutant IDH1 20-mer peptide, accompanied by topical imiquimod.

This sequence was found in a man aged 35-49 years with glioma. Material: PBMCs, obtained from a glioma patient whose treatment included an IDH1 peptide vaccine. This chain joins TRBV5-1 and TRBJ2-5; unclear D gene. The CDR3 spells CASSLVPEETQYF. CDR3 sequence (DNA): TGCGCCAGCAGCTTGGTACCAGAAGAGACCCAGTACTTC. Supplemented by reference TRBV5-1 and TRBJ2-5, the full variable domain reads KAGVTQTPRYLIKTRGQQVTLSCSPISGHRSVSWYQQTPGQGLQFLFEYFSETQRNKGNFPGRFSGRQFSNSRSEMNVSTLELGDSALYLCASSLVPEETQYFGPGTRLLVL.